Following are 8 T cell receptor beta chains from one sample sequenced in a study of CD8 T cells in ankylosing spondylitis. TCRdb re-derived calls from the 5' RACE reads in MiXCR, one entry per CDR3 protein. The table has 250,000 or so distinct CDR3 sequences, over 15% seen once. The sequenced sample was blood, either unsorted or a sorted T cell fraction (not recorded which). These receptors were collected from a male donor with ankylosing spondylitis or in good health (not recorded which).

This clonotype was seen a few times. CDR3 in amino acids: CASSIRDSSYNEQFF. The CDR3 bases are TGTGCCAGCAGTATCCGGGACAGCTCCTACAATGAGCAGTTCTTC. V gene TRBV25-1 combines with J gene TRBJ2-1, with TRBD1 matching over 7 bases. After removal of 5 bases from V and 0 bases from J, the junction contained 4 bases not matched to a gene. The CDR3 has 15 residues. Germline V lookup: CDR1 MGHDK, CDR2 SYGVNS.

Here the CDR3 DNA reads TGTGCCAGCAGCCAAGTGAGGGGGTATCTGGACTATGGCTACACCTTC. Amino acid sequence: CASSQVRGYLDYGYTF. The V call is TRBV4-2, the J call TRBJ1-2; the D gene is possibly TRBD1 (6 bases). The CDR3 contains 16 residues. V lost 1 base to trimming and J lost 3 bases, with 15 bases between them. Per the germline V gene, CDR1 is LGHNA and CDR2 is YNFKEQ.

This clonotype has more than one count but fewer than ten. The rearrangement joins TRBV10-2 to TRBJ2-7, with 8 nucleotides matching TRBD1. Looked up from germline, CDR1 is WSHSY and CDR2 is SAAADI. J gave up 2 bases and V 4 bases, and 10 bases lay outside the gene matches. This CDR3 is 16 amino acids long. The CDR3 sequence: CASSGFTGTGTYEQYF. CDR3 in DNA: TGCGCCAGCAGTGGATTTACCGGGACAGGTACCTACGAGCAGTACTTC.

This clonotype was found many times. The gene calls are TRBV9 and TRBJ2-7; possible D gene TRBD2, 6 bases. In germline, CDR1 is SGDLS, CDR2 YYNGEE. The CDR3 has 15 residues. Deletions cut 4 bases from V and 0 bases from J, with 14 bases between. The CDR3 protein is CASSPSGFISYEQYF. The CDR3 DNA reads as TGTGCCAGCAGCCCGAGCGGGTTTATCTCCTACGAGCAGTACTTC. The full variable domain, rest sourced from reference TRBV9 and TRBJ2-7, is DSGVTQTPKHLITATGQRVTLRCSPRSGDLSVYWYQQSLDQGLQFLIQYYNGEERAKGNILERFSAQQFPDLHSELNLSSLELGDSALYFCASSPSGFISYEQYFGPGTRLTVT.

The genes are TRBV6-6 and TRBJ2-2; D is uncertain. The CDR3 consists of 13 residues. The V gene lost 2 bases and the J gene lost 8 bases, with 9 bases spanning the gap. Germline CDR1 MNHNY, CDR2 SVGAGI (reference sequence). The CDR3 sequence: CASSYDGVGELFF. In DNA, the CDR3 is TGTGCCAGCAGTTACGATGGGGTTGGGGAGCTGTTTTTT.

The chain joins TRBV5-1 to TRBJ2-7, with 11 nucleotides matching TRBD2. V lost 4 bases to trimming and J lost 6 bases; unmatched junction nucleotides: 12. CDR1 SGHRS and CDR2 YFSETQ come from the germline V gene. The CDR3 has 16 amino acids. This CDR3 reads CASSPSTSGISAEQYF. CDR3 DNA: TGCGCCAGCAGCCCGTCGACTAGCGGGATAAGTGCCGAGCAGTACTTC.

This clonotype was seen repeatedly, ten times or more. This sequence joins TRBV4-1 and TRBJ2-4; TRBD1 is a possible D gene (5 bases). The CDR3 covers 18 residues. Germline assignment: CDR1 MGHRA and CDR2 YSYEKL. The V end was cut by 4 bases, the J end by 1 base, with 20 bases between. The CDR3 region is CASSPETRLGQAKNIQYF. Written as DNA, the CDR3 is TGCGCCAGCAGCCCCGAGACAAGGCTGGGGCAGGCCAAAAACATTCAGTACTTC.

This clonotype occurred many times. The chain uses TRBV29-1 and TRBJ2-5, with 7 bases matching TRBD2. CDR3 length: 13 residues. Losses at the gene ends were 4 bases for V and 2 bases for J; bases not matched to a gene: 4. Germline V gene data show CDR1 as SQVTM and CDR2 as ANQGSEA. The CDR3 sequence is CSVVGTTQETQYF. The CDR3 DNA sequence: TGCAGCGTTGTCGGGACTACGCAAGAGACCCAGTACTTC.